This passage covers 21 T cell receptor beta chains from one sample sequenced in a study of blood T cell repertoires in COVID-19. Repertoires were generated with immunoSEQ multiplex PCR, while TCRdb's copy carries only in-frame clones and drops some. This sample has 130,000 to 150,000 clones, with roughly 80% found just once. What was sequenced was PBMCs or T cells enriched from blood (not recorded which). The receptors stem from a man in his forties or fifties who had recovered from COVID-19.

The chain has TRBV14 and TRBJ1-5; maybe TRBD1 (5 bases). CDR1 is SGHDN, CDR2 FVKESK, per germline. V lost 3 bases to trimming and J lost 0 bases, with 15 bases between them. The CDR3 is 17 residues long. Written as DNA, the CDR3 is TGTGCCAGCAGCCACAGTGTAGAAAGGGGTAGCAATCAGCCCCAGCATTTT. Translation gives CASSHSVERGSNQPQHF.

The chain joins TRBV10-3 to TRBJ1-4; 8 bases are a match to TRBD1. V lost 10 bases and J lost 8; bases outside the gene matches: 6. The CDR3 totals 12 residues. The germline gives CDR1 ENHRY, CDR2 SYGVKD. CDR3 sequence: CATQGVDEKLFF. CDR3 nucleotide sequence: TGTGCCACACAGGGGGTGGACGAAAAACTGTTTTTT.

CDR3 sequence: CASSLAGSNQPQHF. The CDR3 nucleotides are TGTGCCAGCAGCTTAGCAGGAAGCAATCAGCCCCAGCATTTT. The rearrangement links TRBV11-2 to TRBJ1-5; unclear D gene. This CDR3 has 14 residues. The V gene lost 1 base and the J gene lost 1 base, with 5 bases spanning the gap. Germline V gene sequence: CDR1 SGHAT, CDR2 FQNNGV.

The V gene is TRBV6-4, the J gene TRBJ2-3, with 13 bases fitting TRBD2. Looked up from germline, CDR1 is MRHNA and CDR2 is SNTAGT. J lost 2 bases, V lost 5 bases, and 4 bases had no gene match. The CDR3 length is 16 residues. Written as DNA, the CDR3 is TGTGCCAGCAGTTTGGGACTAGCGGGGCCCACAGATACGCAGTATTTT. This gives the protein CASSLGLAGPTDTQYF.

The chain combines TRBV9 with TRBJ2-3; the match to TRBD2 covers 8 bases. Trimming took 3 bases from V and 0 from J; bases not matched to a gene: 3. This CDR3 is 15 amino acids long. The V gene's germline CDR1 is SGDLS and CDR2 YYNGEE. The CDR3, as DNA: TGTGCCAGCAGCGCCGGGGGGGCGAGCACAGATACGCAGTATTTT. This translates into CASSAGGASTDTQYF.

The CDR3 here is CASSDPSGGEADTQYF. CDR3 bases: TGTGCCAGCAGTGATCCTAGCGGGGGGGAGGCAGATACGCAGTATTTT. V and J are TRBV25-1 and TRBJ2-3; 12 bases match TRBD2. This CDR3 spans 16 amino acids. Per germline, CDR1 MGHDK and CDR2 SYGVNS. J was trimmed by 4 bases and V by 3 bases; bases with no gene match: 5.

This chain uses TRBV27 with TRBJ1-1; D gene unclear. Germline CDR1 and CDR2: MNHEY and SMNVEV (reference sequence). The CDR3 runs to 14 residues. Trimming shortened V by 5 bases and J by 3 bases, and 13 bases separated the two germline ends. The CDR3 DNA is TGTGCCAGCAGTCCACAAGAGGCCTACACTGAAGCTTTCTTT. Translation: CASSPQEAYTEAFF.

This chain connects TRBV19 to TRBJ2-3, with 12 bases fitting TRBD1. V gave up 3 bases and J gave up 1 base; unmatched junction bases: 5. CDR1 and CDR2 (germline): LNHDA, SQIVND (reference sequence). The CDR3 spans 17 residues. The CDR3 loop is CASSIRGTGGGTDTQYF. CDR3 coding DNA: TGTGCCAGTAGTATTAGGGGGACAGGGGGCGGCACAGATACGCAGTATTTT.

V gene TRBV10-2 combines with J gene TRBJ1-3, with 8 bases that match TRBD1. After removal of 6 bases from V and 3 bases from J, the junction contained 4 bases not matched to a gene. Per the germline V gene, CDR1 is WSHSY and CDR2 is SAAADI. CDR3 length equals 14 residues. CDR3: CASSRGLDGNTIYF. The CDR3 region has the DNA TGCGCCAGCAGCAGGGGGCTTGATGGAAACACCATATATTTT.

The chain combines TRBV16 with TRBJ2-1; 15 bases agree with TRBD2. Trimming took 4 bases from V and 9 from J; bases not matched to a gene: 10. This CDR3 spans 17 amino acids. Germline CDR1 is KGHSY and CDR2 is FQNENV. CDR3 protein: CASSPRGLAGGWGEQFF. In DNA form, the CDR3 reads TGTGCCAGCAGCCCCCGCGGACTAGCGGGGGGGTGGGGTGAGCAGTTCTTC.

The chain recombines TRBV6-5 with TRBJ1-6; a weak D match, TRBD1 (5 bases). Germline-derived CDR1 and CDR2 are MNHEY and SVGAGI. V was clipped by 2 bases and J by 8 bases, with 13 bases between them. This CDR3 has 15 residues. CDR3 sequence (DNA): TGTGCCAGCAGTTACGGGGGGAGTCTGGATTCACCCCTCCACTTT. This encodes CASSYGGSLDSPLHF.

This chain links TRBV7-3 with TRBJ2-5, with 14 bases that match TRBD2. Looked up from germline, CDR1 is SGHTA and CDR2 is FQGTGA. Trimming at V came to 4 bases and at J to 2 bases, leaving 3 bases not matched to a gene. This CDR3 is 16 amino acids long. The CDR3 coding sequence is TGTGCCAGCAGCTCCGGACTAGCGGGGGGTCAAGAGACCCAGTACTTC. This translates into CASSSGLAGGQETQYF.

The count of this clone is one. The chain recombines TRBV2 with TRBJ2-1, with a tentative D call TRBD1 (6 bases). Germline V CDR1 and CDR2: SNHLY, FYNNEI. The germline V and J ends were trimmed by 8 bases and 2 bases, with 7 bases remaining between them. This CDR3 comprises 12 residues. In nucleotides, the CDR3 is TGTGCCAGCCGGGACACCTACAATGAGCAGTTCTTC. Protein: CASRDTYNEQFF.

The chain is built from TRBV30 and TRBJ1-5; 7 bases map to TRBD1. Trimming removed 2 bases from V and 7 bases from J; junction bases left unmatched: 8. There are 14 residues in the CDR3. Germline CDR1 reads GTSNPN; CDR2 reads SVGIG (reference sequence). CDR3 in DNA: TGTGCCTGGAGTAGAAACAGGGGTGGCCAGCCCCAGCATTTT. Protein sequence: CAWSRNRGGQPQHF.

V and J are TRBV3-1 (or the pseudogene TRBV3-2) and TRBJ1-3, with D possibly being TRBD1 (6 bases). CDR1 is LGHDT and CDR2 is YNNKEL in the germline V gene (reference sequence). The CDR3 runs 17 residues. Trimming removed 3 bases from V and 3 bases from J, with 18 bases in between. The CDR3 sequence: CASSHQGGGSSGNTIYF. CDR3 coding DNA: TGTGCCAGCAGCCATCAAGGGGGGGGAAGCAGTGGAAACACCATATATTTT.

This clone is a singleton in its sample. This sequence joins TRBV4-1 and TRBJ1-1; TRBD1 matches at 8 bases. Germline V gene sequence: CDR1 MGHRA, CDR2 YSYEKL. V lost 4 bases to trimming and J lost 3 bases; unmatched junction nucleotides: 16. The CDR3 sequence is 18 residues long. The CDR3 DNA sequence: TGCGCCAGCAGCCCGGGAGGACAGGGTCGAATTCGGGACACTGAAGCTTTCTTT. Translation: CASSPGGQGRIRDTEAFF.

The chain links TRBV19 to TRBJ2-3; no clear D. The CDR3 consists of 13 residues. The germline gives CDR1 LNHDA, CDR2 SQIVND (reference sequence). Trimming stripped 1 base from V and 4 bases from J, with 6 bases between. In DNA form, the CDR3 reads TGTGCCAGTAGTATAGGGTTAGCAGATACGCAGTATTTT. Translating gives CASSIGLADTQYF.

The genes are TRBV9 and TRBJ1-3, with 10 bases aligning to TRBD1. The V gene end was trimmed by 0 bases and the J gene end by 2 bases; junction bases not matched to a gene: 5. Germline lookup yields CDR1 SGDLS and CDR2 YYNGEE. This CDR3 contains 17 residues. CDR3 amino acids: CASSVDLGTGAGNTIYF. The DNA of the CDR3 is TGTGCCAGCAGCGTAGATCTCGGGACAGGGGCTGGAAACACCATATATTTT.

This clone was found once. The chain links TRBV7-3 to TRBJ1-6; D not certain. The CDR3 sequence is 13 residues long. CDR1 and CDR2 (germline): SGHTA, FQGTGA. Trimming took off 2 bases at V and 6 bases at J, with 5 bases between the two ends. CDR3: CASSLSGNSPLHF. CDR3 DNA: TGTGCCAGCAGCTTATCGGGTAATTCACCCCTCCACTTT.

This chain connects TRBV10-3 to TRBJ1-2; tentative D call: TRBD1 (6 bases). V shed 3 bases and J shed 4 bases, with 9 bases lying between them. CDR1 and CDR2 (germline): ENHRY, SYGVKD. This CDR3 contains 13 residues. In nucleotides, the CDR3 is TGTGCCATCAGTGATCGGGGGGCCTATGGCTACACCTTC. This encodes CAISDRGAYGYTF.

This sequence joins TRBV7-2 and TRBJ2-5; TRBD1 might be the D (5 bases). The V end was cut by 2 bases, the J end by 2 bases, with 9 bases between. Germline values: CDR1 SGHTA, CDR2 FQGNSA. This CDR3 spans 14 amino acids. CDR3 in amino acids: CASSLSHRQETQYF. The CDR3 DNA follows: TGTGCCAGCAGCTTATCGCACAGGCAAGAGACCCAGTACTTC.